Reported below is one TCR beta chain. Its antigen is unknown. The study ran the assay at deep level. Measured with immunoSEQ multiplex PCR; TCRdb has only the in-frame clones, and not every one. The sample yields 500,000 to 650,000 clones, roughly four fifths seen once. This record belongs to a study of shared clonotypes between healthy human individuals. Across the study: Donors were a couple of women and a few men aged 18 to 49. Study results and limitations: Blood alone was sampled, and tissue repertoires likely differ.

The trim removed 8 bases at V and 8 bases at J, leaving 15 bases unmatched. This CDR3 region has 16 residues. From germline, CDR1 is MDHEN and CDR2 SYDVKM. The sample taken for sequencing was PBMCs. The J gene is TRBJ2-1, the V gene TRBV28, with 10 bases that match TRBD1. The sequence was obtained from a middle-aged woman in good health. Some clones in this sample may be carry-over from other donors' samples. The CDR3, as DNA: TGTGCCAGCCCCTCCTCCGGGACAGGGGTGATTGATGAGCAGTTCTTC. It is translated as CASPSSGTGVIDEQFF.